One and the same sample provided the 25 T cell receptor beta chains below, sequenced in a study of T cells in localized non-small cell lung cancer. Generated by immunoSEQ multiplex PCR, the TCRdb table keeps only in-frame clones and is missing some. Among fewer than 20,000 clones, 90% were seen once, and the ten largest hold 1.2%. The sample in question was peripheral blood mononuclear cells, obtained before any cancer treatment. The receptors shown here come from a woman aged 40 to 75 with stage III lung adenocarcinoma.

The CDR3 loop is CASSLAGSSYEQYF. CDR3 sequence (DNA): TGTGCCAGCAGTTTAGCGGGCAGCTCCTACGAGCAGTACTTC. V and J are TRBV28 and TRBJ2-7; the D gene is possibly TRBD2 (5 bases). Looked up from germline, CDR1 is MDHEN and CDR2 is SYDVKM. This CDR3 is 14 amino acids long. V was trimmed by 2 bases and J by 0 bases, leaving 8 bases between them.

V gene TRBV15 combines with J gene TRBJ2-7; D gene ambiguous. The CDR3 sequence is 13 residues long. V lost 6 bases and J lost 5, with 14 bases in between. CDR1 and CDR2 (germline): LNHNV, YYDKDF (reference sequence). The CDR3 DNA reads as TGTGCCACCAGTCAGGAAACCCCGAACGAGCAGTACTTC. This codes for CATSQETPNEQYF.

This chain uses TRBV28 with TRBJ1-2; D is ambiguous. The CDR3 is 15 amino acids. The germline V gene encodes CDR1 MDHEN and CDR2 SYDVKM. V was shortened by 2 bases and J by 4 bases, with 14 bases between the two germline ends. The CDR3 loop is CASSLGGGFVYGYTF. Written as DNA, the CDR3 is TGTGCCAGCAGTTTAGGAGGAGGCTTCGTCTATGGCTACACCTTC.

The chain links TRBV30 to TRBJ1-6, with 11 bases that match TRBD1. This CDR3 has 14 amino acids. V was pared by 8 bases and J by 6 bases, with 6 bases of the junction left unmatched. Germline V lookup: CDR1 GTSNPN, CDR2 SVGIG (reference sequence). CDR3 in DNA: TGTGCCAGGTCAGGGACAGGGGGTAATTCACCCCTCCACTTT. This sequence encodes CARSGTGGNSPLHF.

On this clone itself: Distinct nucleotide sequences in the sample also encode this CDR3. This chain connects TRBV7-9 to TRBJ2-7; D is uncertain. The CDR3 covers 11 residues. Germline V lookup: CDR1 SEHNR, CDR2 FQNEAQ (reference sequence). Trimming removed 2 bases at V and 4 bases at J, with 3 bases between. The chain's CDR3 is CASSLRYEQYF. The CDR3 bases are TGTGCCAGCAGCTTAAGATACGAGCAGTACTTC. Full variable domain (missing parts from reference TRBV7-9 and TRBJ2-7): DTGVSQNPRHKITKRGQNVTFRCDPISEHNRLYWYRQTLGQGPEFLTYFQNEAQLEKSRLLSDRFSAERPKGSFSTLEIQRTEQGDSAMYLCASSLRYEQYFGPGTRLTVT.

The rearrangement links TRBV4-1 to TRBJ1-5, with a tentative D call TRBD1 (6 bases). The V end was cut by 4 bases, the J end by 2 bases, with 18 bases between. CDR3 length equals 17 residues. Germline V lookup: CDR1 MGHRA, CDR2 YSYEKL. CDR3 in DNA: TGCGCCAGCAGCCCGCGACAGGAGGGGATGGGCAATCAGCCCCAGCATTTT. Translation: CASSPRQEGMGNQPQHF.

The V gene is TRBV11-2, the J gene TRBJ1-3; D gene ambiguous. The length of the CDR3 is 15 residues. CDR1 and CDR2 (germline): SGHAT, FQNNGV. Trimming pared 1 base from V and 9 bases from J, leaving 16 bases between. The CDR3, as DNA: TGTGCCAGCAGCTTAGCTCTGGGCCGCATTATCACCATATATTTT. As protein: CASSLALGRIITIYF. Full variable domain (rest looked up from reference TRBV11-2 and TRBJ1-3): EAGVAQSPRYKIIEKRQSVAFWCNPISGHATLYWYQQILGQGPKLLIQFQNNGVVDDSQLPKDRFSAERLKGVDSTLKIQPAKLEDSAVYLCASSLALGRIITIYFGEGSWLTVV.

V usage is TRBV10-2 and J usage is TRBJ1-5, with D perhaps TRBD1 (5 bases). The CDR3 contains 15 residues. Germline V lookup: CDR1 WSHSY, CDR2 SAAADI. The V end lost 2 bases, the J end lost 1 base, and 9 bases lay between the germline ends. For the CDR3, the DNA is TGCGCCAGCAGTGAGGGGACCGCCAGCAATCAGCCCCAGCATTTT. Residues: CASSEGTASNQPQHF.

The chain links TRBV11-1 to TRBJ1-4, with 8 nucleotides matching TRBD1. V was pared by 5 bases and J by 7 bases, with 6 bases of the junction left unmatched. The length of the CDR3 is 14 residues. Germline V lookup: CDR1 SGHAT, CDR2 FQDESV (reference sequence). The CDR3 DNA follows: TGTGCCAGCAGCACCGACAGGGGACGTGAAAAACTGTTTTTT. It encodes CASSTDRGREKLFF. Variable domain in full (rest from reference TRBV11-1 and TRBJ1-4): EAEVAQSPRYKITEKSQAVAFWCDPISGHATLYWYRQILGQGPELLVQFQDESVVDDSQLPKDRFSAERLKGVDSTLKIQPAELGDSAMYLCASSTDRGREKLFFGSGTQLSVL.

In its sample, this clone was seen a few times. The chain joins TRBV2 to TRBJ1-2; possible D gene TRBD1, 6 bases. This CDR3 has 12 amino acids. Germline CDR1 SNHLY, CDR2 FYNNEI. Trimming stripped 8 bases from V and 7 bases from J, with 14 bases between. The CDR3 region has the DNA TGTGCCAGCGGTAACAGGGTCGGTGGCTACACCTTC. Its protein is CASGNRVGGYTF. The full variable domain, its missing parts supplied by reference TRBV2 and TRBJ1-2, is EPEVTQTPSHQVTQMGQEVILRCVPISNHLYFYWYRQILGQKVEFLVSFYNNEISEKSEIFDDQFSVERPDGSNFTLKIRSTKLEDSAMYFCASGNRVGGYTFGSGTRLTVV.

This rearrangement joins TRBV10-3 to TRBJ1-2, with 8 bases that match TRBD1. The CDR3 consists of 14 residues. The V segment lost 2 bases and the J segment 8 bases; nucleotides outside the gene matches: 7. CDR1 is ENHRY and CDR2 is SYGVKD in the germline V gene. The CDR3: CAISERGQVSGYTF. In DNA form, the CDR3 reads TGTGCCATCAGTGAGCGGGGACAGGTCTCCGGCTACACCTTC.

The chain uses TRBV28 and TRBJ1-4, with TRBD1 identical over 8 bases. Trimming took 4 bases from V and 7 from J; bases not matched to a gene: 2. Germline V lookup: CDR1 MDHEN, CDR2 SYDVKM. The CDR3 consists of 13 residues. The CDR3 region has the DNA TGTGCCAGCAGTTCCGGACAGGGTGAAAAACTGTTTTTT. It specifies CASSSGQGEKLFF. Full variable domain (missing parts from reference TRBV28 and TRBJ1-4): DVKVTQSSRYLVKRTGEKVFLECVQDMDHENMFWYRQDPGLGLRLIYFSYDVKMKEKGDIPEGYSVSREKKERFSLILESASTNQTSMYLCASSSGQGEKLFFGSGTQLSVL.

This rearrangement joins TRBV9 to TRBJ2-2, with a tentative D call TRBD2 (6 bases). Germline-derived CDR1 and CDR2 are SGDLS and YYNGEE. The length of the CDR3 is 14 residues. V dropped 4 bases and J dropped 5 bases, with 12 bases sitting between them. The CDR3 loop is CASSLGGRTGELFF. Here the CDR3 DNA reads TGTGCCAGCAGCCTGGGGGGTCGGACCGGGGAGCTGTTTTTT.

The rearrangement uses TRBV18 and TRBJ2-3; D not resolved. The germline V gene has CDR1 KGHSH and CDR2 LQKENI. The V and J ends lost 4 bases and 4 bases respectively, with 15 bases between them. The CDR3 contains 15 residues. The CDR3 sequence is CASSHDWRASDTQYF. The CDR3 region has the DNA TGTGCCAGCTCACACGACTGGCGAGCCTCAGATACGCAGTATTTT.

V and J are TRBV7-2 and TRBJ2-1; D is ambiguous. This CDR3 spans 12 amino acids. V lost 0 bases, J lost 10 bases, and 7 bases lay in between. Per the germline V gene, CDR1 is SGHTA and CDR2 is FQGNSA. CDR3 sequence reads: CASSLAGREQFF. The CDR3, as DNA: TGTGCCAGCAGCTTAGCCGGCAGGGAGCAGTTCTTC.

This rearrangement joins TRBV30 to TRBJ2-7; possibly TRBD2 for D (6 bases). Trimming shortened V by 3 bases and J by 4 bases, and 10 bases separated the two germline ends. Germline assignment: CDR1 GTSNPN and CDR2 SVGIG (reference sequence). CDR3 length: 12 amino acids. CDR3 DNA: TGTGCCTGGAGGGGCGGGAATTACGAGCAGTACTTC. Translation: CAWRGGNYEQYF.

This clone has just one count. The rearrangement links TRBV19 to TRBJ2-2; D is perhaps TRBD1 (5 bases). V was pared by 6 bases and J by 0 bases, with 8 bases between. The CDR3 is made up of 14 amino acids. Germline V gene sequence: CDR1 LNHDA, CDR2 SQIVND (reference sequence). The CDR3 loop is CASSDSPNTGELFF. DNA for the CDR3: TGTGCCAGTAGCGACAGCCCGAACACCGGGGAGCTGTTTTTT.

This chain joins TRBV11-2 and TRBJ2-4, with 8 bases identical to TRBD1. CDR1 and CDR2 (germline): SGHAT, FQNNGV. The CDR3 consists of 15 residues. V shed 3 bases, J shed 5 bases, and the junction held 6 bases outside the gene matches. The CDR3: CASSFQGAPENIQYF. For the CDR3, the DNA is TGTGCCAGCAGCTTCCAGGGGGCTCCAGAAAACATTCAGTACTTC.

This chain joins TRBV9 and TRBJ2-5; either TRBD1 or TRBD2 may fit D (7 bases each). This CDR3 comprises 16 residues. V dropped 4 bases and J dropped 5 bases, with 21 bases sitting between them. Germline-derived CDR1 and CDR2 are SGDLS and YYNGEE. CDR3 sequence reads: CASSPRQGGMGETQYF. The DNA of the CDR3 is TGTGCCAGCAGCCCCAGACAGGGAGGGATGGGGGAGACCCAGTACTTC.

The V gene is TRBV7-8, the J gene TRBJ2-5, with TRBD2 identical over 7 bases. From germline, CDR1 is SGHVS and CDR2 FQNEAQ. The CDR3 is 14 amino acids. V lost 5 bases, J lost 4 bases, and 7 bases stayed unmatched. DNA for the CDR3: TGTGCCAGCAGCCCCGGGTCGGGGGGAGAGACCCAGTACTTC. It specifies CASSPGSGGETQYF.

CDR3 residues: CASSSALAGKNIQYF. CDR3 sequence (DNA): TGTGCCAGCAGCTCCGCCCTAGCGGGGAAAAACATTCAGTACTTC. The V gene is TRBV13, the J gene TRBJ2-4; TRBD2 agrees at 9 bases. The J segment lost 4 bases and the V segment lost 4 bases, leaving 5 bases of the junction unmatched. The CDR3 length is 15 residues. The V gene's germline CDR1 is PRHDT and CDR2 FYEKMQ (reference sequence).

This chain links TRBV10-1 with TRBJ2-7, with unresolved D. The V gene lost 7 bases and the J gene lost 2 bases, with 27 bases spanning the gap. The CDR3 runs 18 residues. The V gene's germline CDR1 is WNHNN and CDR2 SYGVQD (reference sequence). Here the CDR3 reads CASTTLARARRTPYEQYF. The CDR3 region has the DNA TGCGCCAGCACTACCCTTGCTAGGGCCAGGAGAACCCCCTACGAGCAGTACTTC.

The chain carries TRBV4-1 and TRBJ2-7; the D call may be TRBD1 or TRBD2 (5 bases each). CDR1 and CDR2 from the germline V gene are MGHRA and YSYEKL. V was pared by 4 bases and J by 5 bases, with 15 bases between. The CDR3 extends over 14 amino acids. CDR3 nucleotides: TGCGCCAGCAGCCTCCAATACCGGGACGACGAGCAGTACTTC. This sequence encodes CASSLQYRDDEQYF.

The sample holds one count of this clone. The rearrangement joins TRBV6-1 to TRBJ1-2; weak D call: TRBD1 (5 bases). The CDR3 runs to 14 residues. CDR1 is MNHNS, CDR2 SASEGT, per germline. V was pared by 3 bases and J by 4 bases, with 12 bases between. The CDR3 protein is CASSDLAQGYGYTF. The CDR3, as DNA: TGTGCCAGCAGTGATCTCGCCCAGGGCTATGGCTACACCTTC.

This chain joins TRBV6-1 and TRBJ2-1; D may be TRBD1 or TRBD2 (5 bases each). V was clipped by 1 base and J by 7 bases, with 14 bases between them. From germline, CDR1 is MNHNS and CDR2 SASEGT. The CDR3 covers 15 residues. The CDR3, as DNA: TGTGCCAGCAGTGAAGGGTGGGGGATTCTGAATGAGCAGTTCTTC. Amino acids: CASSEGWGILNEQFF.